Below, 20 T cell receptor beta chains from the same sample are listed, as sequenced in a study of CD8+ T cells in alopecia areata. It was cDNA, reverse transcribed from extracted RNA, that served as the sequencing template. Only in-frame clones appear in the TCRdb table, and some are missing; sequencing was by immunoSEQ multiplex PCR. The table includes around 100,000 clones, 56% detected once. Treatment of the sample: oral pan-JAK inhibitor, 5-10 mg twice daily. The source was CD4+ T cells sorted from blood, collected at week 24, from a patient treated with tofacitinib. The source of these receptors is a human donor with alopecia areata.

The V call is TRBV30, the J call TRBJ2-5; 9 nucleotides agree with TRBD2. The germline V gene has CDR1 GTSNPN and CDR2 SVGIG (reference sequence). The V and J ends lost 0 bases and 4 bases, in that order; junction bases with no gene match: 3. CDR3 length equals 14 residues. The CDR3 region is CAWSVAGGRETQYF. Here the CDR3 DNA reads TGTGCCTGGAGTGTAGCGGGAGGTCGAGAGACCCAGTACTTC.

V is TRBV5-1 and J is TRBJ2-1, with 9 bases that match TRBD2. This CDR3 has 16 residues. J was trimmed by 5 bases and V by 4 bases; bases with no gene match: 10. Per the germline V gene, CDR1 is SGHRS and CDR2 is YFSETQ. The CDR3 spells CASSLLSGGLNNEQFF. In DNA, the CDR3 is TGCGCCAGCAGCCTCCTGAGCGGGGGGCTAAACAATGAGCAGTTCTTC.

The J gene is TRBJ2-5, the V gene TRBV5-1, with D perhaps given as TRBD1 or TRBD2 (5 bases each). Germline lookup yields CDR1 SGHRS and CDR2 YFSETQ. The CDR3 length is 13 residues. V was trimmed by 4 bases and J by 2 bases, leaving 9 bases between them. The CDR3 nucleotides read TGCGCCAGCAGCGGGGGACCGCAAGAGACCCAGTACTTC. This gives the protein CASSGGPQETQYF.

The chain combines TRBV27 with TRBJ2-5; the D is unclear. Trimming shortened V by 3 bases and J by 4 bases, and 6 bases separated the two germline ends. CDR1 is MNHEY, CDR2 SMNVEV, per germline (reference sequence). This CDR3 is built from 12 residues. The CDR3 coding sequence is TGTGCCAGCAGTTTTGGGCCAGAGACCCAGTACTTC. Its protein product is CASSFGPETQYF.

Written as DNA, the CDR3 is TGTGCCAGCATGAGGGGCCTGGAGACCCAGTACTTC. Protein sequence: CASMRGLETQYF. This chain uses TRBV11-2 with TRBJ2-5, with D perhaps given as TRBD1 or TRBD2 (5 bases each). With 7 bases removed from V and 5 bases from J, the gap between germline ends came to 11 bases. From germline, CDR1 is SGHAT and CDR2 FQNNGV. The CDR3 has 12 residues.

This rearrangement joins TRBV27 to TRBJ2-3, with D unclear. The CDR3 contains 14 residues. Trimming left V 0 bases short and J 4 bases short, with 8 bases between. CDR1 is MNHEY and CDR2 is SMNVEV in the germline V gene (reference sequence). CDR3 sequence: CASSLSGNPDTQYF. The CDR3 bases are TGTGCCAGCAGTTTATCAGGGAACCCAGATACGCAGTATTTT.

The chain links TRBV30 to TRBJ2-1; possible D gene TRBD1, 6 bases. The germline gives CDR1 GTSNPN, CDR2 SVGIG (reference sequence). The CDR3 runs to 14 residues. Deletions cut 4 bases from V and 0 bases from J, with 10 bases between. This chain's CDR3 is CAWTGQNSYNEQFF. The CDR3 region has the DNA TGTGCCTGGACAGGACAGAACTCCTACAATGAGCAGTTCTTC. Filled out from reference TRBV30 and TRBJ2-1, the complete variable domain reads SQTIHQWPATLVQPVGSPLSLECTVEGTSNPNLYWYRQAAGRGLQLLFYSVGIGQISSEVPQNLSASRPQDRQFILSSKKLLLSDSGFYLCAWTGQNSYNEQFFGPGTRLTVL.

This clone counts as medium-sized (0.01 to 0.1%). The chain joins TRBV7-9 to TRBJ1-5, with D tentatively TRBD1 (6 bases). The CDR3 runs to 12 residues. In germline, CDR1 is SEHNR, CDR2 FQNEAQ (reference sequence). The ends were cut back, 1 base at V and 11 bases at J, with 9 bases in the middle. CDR3 bases: TGTGCCAGCAGCTTAGATTACAGGGCCCAGCATTTT. Amino acid sequence: CASSLDYRAQHF.

The chain carries TRBV4-1 and TRBJ2-1, with 9 bases fitting TRBD2. In germline, CDR1 is MGHRA, CDR2 YSYEKL. The CDR3 has 14 residues. V shed 3 bases, J shed 8 bases, and the junction held 5 bases outside the gene matches. Here the CDR3 DNA reads TGCGCCAGCAGCCATGGGACTAGCTCGTATGAGCAGTTCTTC. It is translated as CASSHGTSSYEQFF.

This rearrangement joins TRBV30 to TRBJ1-2; 8 positions agree with TRBD1. The CDR3 contains 13 residues. CDR1 and CDR2 (germline): GTSNPN, SVGIG (reference sequence). After removal of 2 bases from V and 6 bases from J, the junction contained 5 bases not matched to a gene. The CDR3 sequence is CAWSLPGGDGYTF. CDR3 nucleotide sequence: TGTGCCTGGAGTCTCCCAGGGGGCGATGGCTACACCTTC. The whole variable domain, filled in from reference TRBV30 and TRBJ1-2, reads SQTIHQWPATLVQPVGSPLSLECTVEGTSNPNLYWYRQAAGRGLQLLFYSVGIGQISSEVPQNLSASRPQDRQFILSSKKLLLSDSGFYLCAWSLPGGDGYTFGSGTRLTVV.

The chain uses TRBV30 and TRBJ2-3, with D tentatively TRBD1 (6 bases). CDR1 is GTSNPN and CDR2 is SVGIG in the germline V gene (reference sequence). V was pared by 3 bases and J by 10 bases, with 14 bases between. This CDR3 spans 12 amino acids. The CDR3 bases are TGTGCCTGGAGAGAAACAGGGAGCGCGCAGTATTTT. The encoded protein is CAWRETGSAQYF.

The chain couples TRBV2 to TRBJ2-7; D may match TRBD1 or TRBD2 (7 bases each). This CDR3 contains 15 residues. The germline V and J ends were trimmed by 7 bases and 6 bases, with 22 bases remaining between them. Germline V CDR1 and CDR2: SNHLY, FYNNEI. The CDR3 nucleotides read TGTGCCAGCAACCCTGACGCAGGGGGAGGGATCGAGCAGTACTTC. Translation: CASNPDAGGGIEQYF.

J is TRBJ2-7 and V is TRBV2; 9 positions agree with TRBD1. CDR1 is SNHLY, CDR2 FYNNEI, per germline. J was trimmed by 3 bases and V by 10 bases; bases with no gene match: 10. The length of the CDR3 is 14 residues. Written as DNA, the CDR3 is TGTGCCATCCGAACAGGGGGCCTTAGCTACGAGCAGTACTTC. Protein product: CAIRTGGLSYEQYF.

The table lists this clone with a count of one. This rearrangement joins TRBV11-3 to TRBJ2-5, with 8 bases that match TRBD2. The CDR3 contains 15 residues. Germline values: CDR1 SGHNT, CDR2 YENEEA. The trim removed 6 bases at V and 1 base at J, leaving 7 bases unmatched. For the CDR3, the DNA is TGTGCCAGCAGGGCGGGGGGCCCCCCCCAAGAGACCCAGTACTTC. Protein: CASRAGGPPQETQYF. Together with reference TRBV11-3 and TRBJ2-5, the CDR3 gives the full variable domain: EAGVVQSPRYKIIEKKQPVAFWCNPISGHNTLYWYLQNLGQGPELLIRYENEEAVDDSQLPKDRFSAERLKGVDSTLKIQPAELGDSAVYLCASRAGGPPQETQYFGPGTRLLVL.

This clone was seen a few times. The chain carries TRBV7-2 and TRBJ2-1, with D uncertain. The CDR3 totals 16 residues. The V end was cut by 4 bases, the J end by 4 bases, with 17 bases between. CDR1 SGHTA and CDR2 FQGNSA come from the germline V gene. CDR3 amino acids: CASSSTSTLAYNEQFF. The CDR3 DNA reads TGTGCCAGCAGCTCAACATCCACGCTCGCTTACAATGAGCAGTTCTTC.

This clone has only a few counts. The CDR3 reads CAIRNEPNSPLHF. The CDR3 DNA is TGTGCCATCAGGAATGAACCTAATTCACCCCTCCACTTT. V is TRBV10-3 and J is TRBJ1-6; the D is unclear. The CDR3 has 13 amino acids. Germline V CDR1 and CDR2: ENHRY, SYGVKD. V was clipped by 6 bases and J by 6 bases, with 9 bases between them.

The V and J genes are TRBV29-1 and TRBJ1-4; the D gene is possibly TRBD1 (5 bases). This CDR3 comprises 14 residues. The germline gives CDR1 SQVTM, CDR2 ANQGSEA. Trimming took off 5 bases at V and 8 bases at J, with 18 bases between the two ends. The CDR3 reads CSVTTGTQREKLFF. For the CDR3, the DNA is TGCAGCGTTACCACAGGAACCCAGAGGGAAAAACTGTTTTTT. The complete variable domain, with remaining parts taken from reference TRBV29-1 and TRBJ1-4, reads SAVISQKPSRDICQRGTSLTIQCQVDSQVTMMFWYRQQPGQSLTLIATANQGSEATYESGFVIDKFPISRPNLTFSTLTVSNMSPEDSSIYLCSVTTGTQREKLFFGSGTQLSVL.

This clone has just a few counts. J is TRBJ2-4 and V is TRBV7-8; TRBD1 agrees at 11 bases. Looked up from germline, CDR1 is SGHVS and CDR2 is FQNEAQ. This CDR3 spans 17 amino acids. V trimming: 0 bases; J trimming: 4 bases; junction bases outside the gene matches: 5. The CDR3: CASSLARTGGFKNIQYF. The CDR3 DNA sequence: TGTGCCAGCAGCTTAGCGAGGACAGGGGGCTTTAAAAACATTCAGTACTTC.

This clone has a single count. The rearrangement uses TRBV5-1 and TRBJ2-7; D not certain. The V gene's germline CDR1 is SGHRS and CDR2 YFSETQ. This CDR3 region has 13 residues. Trimming shortened V by 5 bases and J by 0 bases, and 9 bases separated the two germline ends. CDR3 protein: CASRVGTSYEQYF. CDR3 nucleotide sequence: TGCGCCAGCAGAGTCGGAACCTCCTACGAGCAGTACTTC. Supplemented by reference TRBV5-1 and TRBJ2-7, the full variable domain reads KAGVTQTPRYLIKTRGQQVTLSCSPISGHRSVSWYQQTPGQGLQFLFEYFSETQRNKGNFPGRFSGRQFSNSRSEMNVSTLELGDSALYLCASRVGTSYEQYFGPGTRLTVT.

The chain carries TRBV6-6 and TRBJ2-5; 10 bases match TRBD2. The CDR3 spans 15 residues. Germline CDR1 MNHNY, CDR2 SVGAGI (reference sequence). V lost 10 bases and J lost 5; bases outside the gene matches: 13. CDR3 sequence reads: CAIHTGTSVSETQYF. The CDR3 nucleotides read TGTGCCATCCACACCGGGACTAGCGTATCCGAGACCCAGTACTTC.